A selection of T cell receptor beta chains follows, all from one sample in a study of T cells after yellow fever vaccination. TCRdb re-called the 5' RACE reads through MiXCR, storing one row per CDR3 protein. Counted here are about 340,000 distinct CDR3 sequences, 4% occurring once; the ten biggest clones make up approximately 25%. The sample consisted of PBMCs, taken 5 days after the yellow fever booster vaccination. These receptors originate from a man aged 18 to 30 who received the YFV17D yellow fever vaccine. Each CDR3 is given with its conserved first and last residue. Each record gives: CDR3 length, V gene, clone size, D gene, J gene, CDR3 DNA, CDR3 protein. A D gene is named only where the DNA matches it firmly. Part of the rows lack a size; the others show once, few, many or a class for expanded clones.

14,TRBV7-9,few,-,TRBJ2-1,TGTGCCAGCAGCTCCTCGGGCCATTACAATGAGCAGTTCTTC,CASSSSGHYNEQFF
13,TRBV12-3/TRBV12-4,-,-,TRBJ2-5,TGTGCCAGCAGTTTTAATTCCGCGGGGACCCAGTACTTC,CASSFNSAGTQYF
16,TRBV6-5,few,-,TRBJ1-1,TGTGCCAGCAGCGGACGTAATCACCCCGGGAACACTGAAGCTTTCTTT,CASSGRNHPGNTEAFF
16,TRBV5-1,many,TRBD1,TRBJ1-1,TGCGCCAGCAGCTTCATCGGGACAGCCAAGAACACTGAAGCTTTCTTT,CASSFIGTAKNTEAFF
14,TRBV19,-,-,TRBJ1-5,TGTGCCAGTACCACGTCATGGAAAGAGCAGCCCCAGCATTTT,CASTTSWKEQPQHF
19,TRBV19,few,-,TRBJ1-5,TGTGCCAGTAGTATAACCCGAGGGAGGGTCAGTTCGTTGAATCAGCCCCAGCATTTT,CASSITRGRVSSLNQPQHF
16,TRBV7-9,few,TRBD1,TRBJ1-2,TGTGCCAGCAGCGATACCCACCGGGACAGAAACTATGGCTACACCTTC,CASSDTHRDRNYGYTF
13,TRBV27,many,-,TRBJ1-6,TGTGCCAGCAGCCCCCAGTCTTACTCACCCCTCCACTTT,CASSPQSYSPLHF
15,TRBV6-1,many,-,TRBJ1-6,TGTGCCAGCATTGAGGAGGTTTCCTATAATTCACCCCTCCACTTT,CASIEEVSYNSPLHF
15,TRBV12-3/TRBV12-4,few,-,TRBJ2-7,TGTGCCAGCAGCCGCGGTGAACCCCCATACTACGAGCAGTACTTC,CASSRGEPPYYEQYF
13,TRBV19,few,-,TRBJ1-6,TGTGCCAGTAATTGGGGGGAGAATTCACCCCTCCACTTT,CASNWGENSPLHF
18,TRBV12-3/TRBV12-4,few,TRBD2,TRBJ2-3,TGTGCCAGCAGACTGGGACTAGCGGGGGGGCTTGGCACAGATACGCAGTATTTT,CASRLGLAGGLGTDTQYF
15,TRBV18,few,TRBD2,TRBJ2-1,TGTGCCAGCTCGCAAACTAGCGGCCCCTACAATGAGCAGTTCTTC,CASSQTSGPYNEQFF
18,TRBV11-2,-,-,TRBJ2-2,TGTGCCAGCAGCTTAGCCCCGGCATACAGCTTGGGCACCGGGGAGCTGTTTTTT,CASSLAPAYSLGTGELFF
14,TRBV7-8,-,TRBD1,TRBJ1-2,TGTGCCAGCAGCCCGGGACAGGGGGGATCTGGCTACACCTTC,CASSPGQGGSGYTF
13,TRBV6-5,few,TRBD1,TRBJ1-1,TGTGCCAGCAATGACAGGGCCGGGGCTGAAGCTTTCTTT,CASNDRAGAEAFF
13,TRBV7-2,many,-,TRBJ2-4,TGTGCCAGCAGCTTCGGGGGATCGAACATTCAGTACTTC,CASSFGGSNIQYF
14,TRBV7-2,-,-,TRBJ2-3,TGTGCCAGCAGCAGATCAGGGGGGTTTGATACGCAGTATTTT,CASSRSGGFDTQYF
15,TRBV24-1,-,TRBD2,TRBJ2-3,TGTGCCACCAGTGATGAGCGGGGGGGCACAGATACGCAGTATTTT,CATSDERGGTDTQYF
15,TRBV6-5,many,-,TRBJ2-2,TGTGCCAGCAGCCCAGGGGTTCCGGCCACCGGGGAGCTGTTTTTT,CASSPGVPATGELFF
16,TRBV6-5,many,-,TRBJ2-4,TGTGCCAGCAGTTACTCGGGCAGTTTAGCCAAAAACATTCAGTACTTC,CASSYSGSLAKNIQYF
16,TRBV5-1,many,TRBD2,TRBJ2-1,TGTGCCAGCAGCTTGGCCGGGACTAGCTCCTACAATGAGCAGTTCTTC,CASSLAGTSSYNEQFF
14,TRBV5-4,few,TRBD1,TRBJ1-1,TGTGCCAGCAGCGGGGGACAGGTTAGGGGTGAAGCTTTCTTT,CASSGGQVRGEAFF
20,TRBV7-2,-,TRBD1,TRBJ1-5,TGTGCCAGCAGCTTAGTCCTCTCGACAGGGGAGTCTATTATGGATCAGCCCCAGCATTTT,CASSLVLSTGESIMDQPQHF
13,TRBV11-2,many,-,TRBJ1-1,TGTGCCAGCAGCTTAACACTGTCCACTGAAGCTTTCTTT,CASSLTLSTEAFF
16,TRBV7-9,-,TRBD2,TRBJ2-1,TGTGCCAGCAGCTTAGCTGGCGGGGGGGCCCTCAATGAGCAGTTCTTC,CASSLAGGGALNEQFF
13,TRBV10-3,-,-,TRBJ2-7,TGTGCCATCAGTGACTATGGGAGCAACGAGCAGTACTTC,CAISDYGSNEQYF
15,TRBV2,many,-,TRBJ2-2,TGTGCCAGCGGGGCAGGGGCCCCTGGGACCGGGGAGCTGTTTTTT,CASGAGAPGTGELFF
13,TRBV2,few,-,TRBJ1-1,TGTGCCAGCAGTGGGGTCTGGAACACTGAAGCTTTCTTT,CASSGVWNTEAFF
14,TRBV4-1,few,-,TRBJ1-1,TGCGCCAGCAGATCTACCAGGGGAGGGACTGAAGCTTTCTTT,CASRSTRGGTEAFF
15,TRBV12-3/TRBV12-4,once,-,TRBJ1-6,TGTGCCAGCAGTTTATTAGGCCAGGGTCCTTCACCCCTCCACTTT,CASSLLGQGPSPLHF
14,TRBV6-5,-,-,TRBJ2-3,TGTGCCAGCAGTTACTTGGGACACACAGATACGCAGTATTTT,CASSYLGHTDTQYF
16,TRBV6-1,few,-,TRBJ2-1,TGTGCCAGCAGTGTGGGGGAGCGTCCGCTCTACAATGAGCAGTTCTTC,CASSVGERPLYNEQFF
13,TRBV6-6,few,-,TRBJ1-2,TGTGCCAGCAGTTACTCAGAAAGTTTCGGCTACACCTTC,CASSYSESFGYTF
14,TRBV5-4,few,-,TRBJ2-3,TGTGCCAGCAGGCCACCGACTTCCACAGATACGCAGTATTTT,CASRPPTSTDTQYF
13,TRBV4-3,many,-,TRBJ2-3,TGCGCCAGCAGCCAAGGCATCACAGATACGCAGTATTTT,CASSQGITDTQYF
14,TRBV5-1,many,-,TRBJ1-1,TGTGCCAGCAGTTTGGCAGGGACGAACACTGAAGCTTTCTTT,CASSLAGTNTEAFF
13,TRBV10-3,many,-,TRBJ2-6,TGTGCCATCGAGCAGGTTGGGGCCAACGTCCTGACTTTC,CAIEQVGANVLTF
16,TRBV5-1,few,TRBD2,TRBJ2-3,TGCGCCAGCAGCCCCGGGACTAGCGGATACACAGATACGCAGTATTTT,CASSPGTSGYTDTQYF
13,TRBV4-3,many,-,TRBJ2-4,TGCGCCAGCAGCCAAGGACCCTCAGACATTCAGTACTTC,CASSQGPSDIQYF
14,TRBV4-3,many,-,TRBJ1-6,TGCGCCAGCAGCCAAGATAGAAACCATTCACCCCTCCACTTT,CASSQDRNHSPLHF
14,TRBV18,many,-,TRBJ1-3,TGTGCCAGCTCAAAGTCCGCGGCTGGAAACACCATATATTTT,CASSKSAAGNTIYF
15,TRBV15,many,TRBD1,TRBJ2-1,TGTGCCACCAGCAGAGAGACTACAGGGGGCAATGAGCAGTTCTTC,CATSRETTGGNEQFF
14,TRBV29-1,-,-,TRBJ2-2,TGCAGCGTAACACGGGGGGCTAACACCGGGGAGCTGTTTTTT,CSVTRGANTGELFF
14,TRBV5-1,-,TRBD2,TRBJ2-1,TGCGCCAGCAGCTGGGGGACTAGAGGGAATGAGCAGTTCTTC,CASSWGTRGNEQFF
13,TRBV7-3,few,-,TRBJ1-2,TGTGCCACCCCAGTTAGGGGGGCGGAGGGCTACACCTTC,CATPVRGAEGYTF